What follows are 27 T cell receptor beta chains derived from one specimen sequenced in a study of blood T cell repertoires in COVID-19. TCRdb keeps only in-frame clones here, not all; method: immunoSEQ multiplex PCR. The sample has a few hundred thousand clones; 84% are singletons. Sequenced material: PBMCs or T cells enriched from blood (not recorded which). The receptor source for this set is a woman between 40 and 50 years old who had recovered from COVID-19.

The J gene is TRBJ1-4, the V gene TRBV27; 9 bases agree with TRBD1. From germline, CDR1 is MNHEY and CDR2 SMNVEV (reference sequence). V trimming: 5 bases; J trimming: 1 base; junction bases outside the gene matches: 8. CDR3 length: 17 residues. The CDR3 protein is CASSPTKTGGTNEKLFF. The CDR3 region has the DNA TGTGCCAGCAGTCCAACTAAGACAGGGGGAACTAATGAAAAACTGTTTTTT.

In this sample, this clone turned up a few times. V usage is TRBV7-9 and J usage is TRBJ1-2; 9 bases align to TRBD1. The CDR3 is 13 amino acids. The germline CDR1 and CDR2 sequences are SEHNR and FQNEAQ (reference sequence). The V segment lost 4 bases and the J segment 7 bases; nucleotides outside the gene matches: 4. CDR3 loop: CASSSQGAGGYTF. CDR3 nucleotides: TGTGCCAGCAGCTCACAGGGGGCTGGTGGCTACACCTTC.

This rearrangement joins TRBV5-1 to TRBJ2-2; TRBD2 agrees at 9 bases. CDR3 size: 17 residues. Germline V gene lookup returns CDR1 SGHRS and CDR2 YFSETQ. J gave up 0 bases and V 3 bases, and 6 bases lay outside the gene matches. CDR3 DNA sequence: TGCGCCAGCAGCTACAACCCTAGCGGGGCGAACACCGGGGAGCTGTTTTTT. Protein: CASSYNPSGANTGELFF. The variable domain in full, with the rest retrieved from reference TRBV5-1 and TRBJ2-2, is KAGVTQTPRYLIKTRGQQVTLSCSPISGHRSVSWYQQTPGQGLQFLFEYFSETQRNKGNFPGRFSGRQFSNSRSEMNVSTLELGDSALYLCASSYNPSGANTGELFFGEGSRLTVL.

The gene calls are TRBV4-1 and TRBJ2-1, with TRBD2 as a possible D gene (5 bases). V lost 0 bases, J lost 0 bases, and 15 bases lay in between. CDR3 length equals 18 residues. Germline CDR1 is MGHRA and CDR2 is YSYEKL. The CDR3: CASSQDISEGYSYNEQFF. The CDR3 DNA reads as TGCGCCAGCAGCCAAGATATTTCCGAGGGCTACTCCTACAATGAGCAGTTCTTC.

The chain couples TRBV24-1 to TRBJ1-1; maybe TRBD1 (6 bases). CDR3 length equals 14 residues. Looked up from germline, CDR1 is KGHDR and CDR2 is SFDVKD. Trimming stripped 4 bases from V and 7 bases from J, with 15 bases between. CDR3 in DNA: TGTGCCACCAGTGAGTCGACAGGACCCTATGAAGCTTTCTTT. It is translated as CATSESTGPYEAFF.

In this sample, this clone turned up once. The J gene is TRBJ2-1, the V gene TRBV15; tentative D call: TRBD1 (5 bases). The V end lost 6 bases, the J end lost 0 bases, and 12 bases lay between the germline ends. Germline assignment: CDR1 LNHNV and CDR2 YYDKDF (reference sequence). The CDR3 totals 15 residues. The CDR3 reads CATRRQGNSYNEQFF. DNA of the CDR3: TGTGCCACCAGGCGGCAGGGAAACTCCTACAATGAGCAGTTCTTC. Full variable domain (missing parts from reference TRBV15 and TRBJ2-1): DAMVIQNPRYQVTQFGKPVTLSCSQTLNHNVMYWYQQKSSQAPKLLFHYYDKDFNNEADTPDNFQSRRPNTSFCFLDIRSPGLGDTAMYLCATRRQGNSYNEQFFGPGTRLTVL.

The chain uses TRBV7-9 and TRBJ1-2; 7 bases match TRBD1. This CDR3 comprises 14 residues. In germline, CDR1 is SEHNR, CDR2 FQNEAQ (reference sequence). J gave up 7 bases and V 6 bases, and 11 bases lay outside the gene matches. CDR3 sequence: CASRDGTAFSGYTF. Written as DNA, the CDR3 is TGTGCCAGCAGGGACGGGACAGCCTTTTCTGGCTACACCTTC.

The chain links TRBV27 to TRBJ2-6; a weak D match, TRBD2 (5 bases). Trimming took 6 bases from V and 0 from J, leaving 12 bases between them. Germline values: CDR1 MNHEY, CDR2 SMNVEV (reference sequence). This CDR3 contains 16 residues. This chain's CDR3 is CASSRFRDSGANVLTF. The CDR3 DNA reads TGTGCCAGCAGCCGCTTTCGGGACTCTGGGGCCAACGTCCTGACTTTC.

The V gene is TRBV18, the J gene TRBJ2-5; 7 nucleotides match TRBD2. The CDR3 is 16 residues long. J lost 2 bases, V lost 6 bases, and 12 bases had no gene match. Germline CDR1 KGHSH, CDR2 LQKENI. In DNA form, the CDR3 reads TGTGCCAGCTCGCGGCTACAAGGGGAGGGACAAGAGACCCAGTACTTC. This sequence encodes CASSRLQGEGQETQYF.

This chain connects TRBV24-1 to TRBJ2-1; 10 nucleotides agree with TRBD2. This CDR3 contains 15 residues. V gave up 4 bases and J gave up 4 bases; unmatched junction bases: 3. CDR1 is KGHDR and CDR2 is SFDVKD in the germline V gene. CDR3 region: CATSDSGRGYNEQFF. The CDR3 region has the DNA TGTGCCACCAGTGACAGCGGGAGGGGTTACAATGAGCAGTTCTTC.

V and J are TRBV10-2 and TRBJ2-2; perhaps TRBD1 as D (6 bases). This CDR3 comprises 14 residues. The V gene lost 7 bases and the J gene lost 4 bases, with 13 bases spanning the gap. Looked up from germline, CDR1 is WSHSY and CDR2 is SAAADI. The CDR3 protein is CASKRQGTTGELFF. In DNA form, the CDR3 reads TGCGCCAGCAAGAGGCAGGGGACCACCGGGGAGCTGTTTTTT.

V is TRBV7-2 and J is TRBJ2-1, with 7 bases matching TRBD1. CDR3 size: 14 residues. The germline V gene has CDR1 SGHTA and CDR2 FQGNSA. With V trimmed by 4 bases and J by 0 bases, 0 bases remained unmatched. CDR3 sequence reads: CASSWDSSYNEQFF. CDR3 bases: TGTGCCAGCAGCTGGGACAGCTCCTACAATGAGCAGTTCTTC.

This chain connects TRBV6-2 or TRBV6-3 to TRBJ2-7, with TRBD1 matching over 7 bases. The V and J ends lost 6 bases and 3 bases, in that order; junction bases with no gene match: 11. Per the germline V gene, CDR1 is MNHEY and CDR2 is SVGEGT. This CDR3 spans 15 amino acids. CDR3 protein: CASSKRGTVRYEQYF. CDR3 coding DNA: TGTGCCAGCAGCAAACGTGGGACAGTGCGCTACGAGCAGTACTTC.

The gene calls are TRBV7-8 and TRBJ2-7; D might be TRBD1 (6 bases). This CDR3 has 14 amino acids. The ends were cut back, 2 bases at V and 5 bases at J, with 13 bases in the middle. Germline-derived CDR1 and CDR2 are SGHVS and FQNEAQ. CDR3 in DNA: TGTGCCAGCAGCTTAAGTTCAGGGGTCAACGAGCAGTACGTC. Translation: CASSLSSGVNEQYV.

The chain is built from TRBV27 and TRBJ1-4; D is unresolved. Germline assignment: CDR1 MNHEY and CDR2 SMNVEV (reference sequence). The V end was cut by 4 bases, the J end by 8 bases, with 11 bases between. This CDR3 region has 13 residues. CDR3 sequence reads: CASSSLAHEKLFF. The CDR3 nucleotides read TGTGCCAGCAGTTCGCTAGCCCACGAAAAACTGTTTTTT.

The rearrangement uses TRBV30 and TRBJ1-4; 7 positions match TRBD1. J was trimmed by 8 bases and V by 4 bases; bases with no gene match: 7. The CDR3 loop spans 13 amino acids. The germline CDR1 and CDR2 sequences are GTSNPN and SVGIG (reference sequence). Here the CDR3 DNA reads TGTGCCTGGAACAGGGGCATAAGGGAAAAACTGTTTTTT. This codes for CAWNRGIREKLFF. The whole variable domain, remainder taken from reference TRBV30 and TRBJ1-4, is SQTIHQWPATLVQPVGSPLSLECTVEGTSNPNLYWYRQAAGRGLQLLFYSVGIGQISSEVPQNLSASRPQDRQFILSSKKLLLSDSGFYLCAWNRGIREKLFFGSGTQLSVL.

The gene calls are TRBV5-4 and TRBJ2-3; 7 positions match TRBD1. The CDR3 runs to 13 residues. J gave up 5 bases and V 0 bases, and 0 bases lay outside the gene matches. The germline V gene has CDR1 SGHNT and CDR2 YYREEE (reference sequence). As DNA, the CDR3 is TGTGCCAGCAGCTTGGGACAGGGAGATACGCAGTATTTT. It codes for CASSLGQGDTQYF.

Turning to this clone: This CDR3 is also generated by other DNA sequences in the sample. CDR3 in DNA: TGTGCCAGCAGCTTAGACCAGGGGGCCTACGAGCAGTACTTC. Translated, it gives CASSLDQGAYEQYF. The chain is built from TRBV7-2 and TRBJ2-7, with 7 bases matching TRBD1. The CDR3 sequence is 14 residues long. Per germline, CDR1 SGHTA and CDR2 FQGNSA. V lost 1 base to trimming and J lost 2 bases; unmatched junction nucleotides: 2.

This sequence joins TRBV27 and TRBJ2-7, with 8 bases that match TRBD1. The ends lost 2 bases at V and 7 bases at J; junction bases unmatched: 7. The CDR3 is 14 residues long. Germline loops: CDR1 MNHEY, CDR2 SMNVEV (reference sequence). The CDR3: CASSLRDRSGEQYV. DNA of the CDR3: TGTGCCAGCAGTTTACGGGACAGGTCGGGGGAGCAGTACGTC.

J is TRBJ2-1 and V is TRBV7-6, with D possibly being TRBD2 (5 bases). This CDR3 is built from 17 residues. V was cut by 1 base and J by 0 bases, with 13 bases left in between. Germline lookup yields CDR1 SGHVS and CDR2 FNYEAQ. DNA for the CDR3: TGTGCCAGCAGCTTAGGGGCTAGCTTGAGCTCCTACAATGAGCAGTTCTTC. This gives the protein CASSLGASLSSYNEQFF.

This clone was detected once. The chain has TRBV7-2 and TRBJ1-3; 10 bases are shared with TRBD1. In germline, CDR1 is SGHTA, CDR2 FQGNSA. The CDR3 has 17 residues. The V gene end was trimmed by 7 bases and the J gene end by 2 bases; junction bases not matched to a gene: 11. The chain's CDR3 is CASNDPGQGKPGNTIYF. The CDR3 nucleotides are TGTGCCAGCAACGACCCGGGACAGGGGAAACCTGGAAACACCATATATTTT. The full variable domain, rest sourced from reference TRBV7-2 and TRBJ1-3, is GAGVSQSPSNKVTEKGKDVELRCDPISGHTALYWYRQSLGQGLEFLIYFQGNSAPDKSGLPSDRFSAERTGGSVSTLTIQRTQQEDSAVYLCASNDPGQGKPGNTIYFGEGSWLTVV.

The rearrangement joins TRBV28 to TRBJ1-5; D might be TRBD1 (6 bases). The CDR3 totals 15 residues. Between the trimmed V and J ends, which lost 2 bases and 6 bases, there was a span of 14 bases. From germline, CDR1 is MDHEN and CDR2 SYDVKM. The chain's CDR3 is CASSLGQGLGQPQHF. The CDR3 DNA follows: TGTGCCAGCAGTTTAGGCCAGGGGCTCGGTCAGCCCCAGCATTTT.

V gene TRBV6-1 combines with J gene TRBJ2-5; 9 bases are shared with TRBD1. The CDR3 is 15 residues long. CDR1 and CDR2 from the germline V gene are MNHNS and SASEGT. With V trimmed by 3 bases and J by 5 bases, 7 bases remained unmatched. CDR3 nucleotides: TGTGCCAGCAGTGATCAGACTGGACAGGGGGAGACCCAGTACTTC. Encoded protein: CASSDQTGQGETQYF.

This chain links TRBV7-2 with TRBJ2-3, with D possibly matching TRBD2 (6 bases). The CDR3 has 15 residues. The germline CDR1 and CDR2 sequences are SGHTA and FQGNSA. Deletions cut 1 base from V and 5 bases from J, with 13 bases between. The CDR3 region has the DNA TGTGCCAGCAGCTTAGTAAAGGTCGGGGGAGATACGCAGTATTTT. This codes for CASSLVKVGGDTQYF.

The chain combines TRBV4-1 with TRBJ1-4; TRBD1 might be the D (6 bases). The CDR3 length is 16 residues. V lost 0 bases and J lost 10, with 18 bases in between. The germline V gene has CDR1 MGHRA and CDR2 YSYEKL. Here the CDR3 reads CASSQESTGSRGKLFF. As DNA, the CDR3 is TGCGCCAGCAGCCAAGAATCCACAGGGTCAAGAGGAAAACTGTTTTTT.

Details on this clone: The junction shows a germline mismatch at one end, possibly a read error. The V gene is TRBV12-5, the J gene TRBJ1-1; D may be TRBD1 (5 bases). The CDR3 contains 11 residues. Per germline, CDR1 LGHNT and CDR2 FRNRAP. This chain's CDR3 is CAGGVRGEAFF. DNA for the CDR3: TGTGCTGGTGGCGTAAGGGGAGAAGCTTTCTTT.

The chain recombines TRBV19 with TRBJ2-1; 11 bases are a match to TRBD2. This CDR3 has 16 residues. The trim removed 6 bases at V and 1 base at J, leaving 5 bases unmatched. Germline V gene data show CDR1 as LNHDA and CDR2 as SQIVND (reference sequence). CDR3 nucleotide sequence: TGTGCCAGTAGCCCCGGGACTAGCGGTTCCTACAATGAGCAGTTCTTC. Translation: CASSPGTSGSYNEQFF.